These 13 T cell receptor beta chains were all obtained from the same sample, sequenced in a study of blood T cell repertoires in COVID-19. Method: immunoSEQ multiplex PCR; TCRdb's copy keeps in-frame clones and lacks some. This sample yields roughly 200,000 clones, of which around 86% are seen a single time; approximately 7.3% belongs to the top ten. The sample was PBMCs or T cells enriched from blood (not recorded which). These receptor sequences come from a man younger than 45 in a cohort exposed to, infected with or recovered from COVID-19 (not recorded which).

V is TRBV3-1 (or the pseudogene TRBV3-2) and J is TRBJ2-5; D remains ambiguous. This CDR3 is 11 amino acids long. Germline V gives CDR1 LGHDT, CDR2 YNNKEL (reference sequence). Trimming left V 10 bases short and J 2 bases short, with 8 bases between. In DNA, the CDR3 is TGTGCCACCAGAATACAAGAGACCCAGTACTTC. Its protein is CATRIQETQYF.

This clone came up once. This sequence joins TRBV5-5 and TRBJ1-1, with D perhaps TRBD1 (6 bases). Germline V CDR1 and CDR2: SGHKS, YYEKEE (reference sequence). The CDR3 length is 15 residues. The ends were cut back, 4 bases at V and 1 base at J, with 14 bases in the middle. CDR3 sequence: CASSPRDKSNTEAFF. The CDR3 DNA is TGTGCCAGCAGCCCCCGGGACAAGTCGAACACTGAAGCTTTCTTT.

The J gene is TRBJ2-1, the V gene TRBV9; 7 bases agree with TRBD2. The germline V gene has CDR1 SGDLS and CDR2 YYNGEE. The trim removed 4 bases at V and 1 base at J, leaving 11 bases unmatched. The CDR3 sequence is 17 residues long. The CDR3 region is CASSPSPGGLSYNEQFF. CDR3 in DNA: TGTGCCAGCAGCCCCTCCCCGGGAGGACTATCCTACAATGAGCAGTTCTTC.

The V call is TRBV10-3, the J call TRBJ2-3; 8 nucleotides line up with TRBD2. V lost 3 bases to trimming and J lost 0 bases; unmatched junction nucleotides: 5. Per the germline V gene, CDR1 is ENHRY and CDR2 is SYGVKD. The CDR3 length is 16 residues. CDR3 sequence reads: CAISEPGGVSTDTQYF. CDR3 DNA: TGTGCCATCAGTGAACCGGGGGGGGTAAGCACAGATACGCAGTATTTT.

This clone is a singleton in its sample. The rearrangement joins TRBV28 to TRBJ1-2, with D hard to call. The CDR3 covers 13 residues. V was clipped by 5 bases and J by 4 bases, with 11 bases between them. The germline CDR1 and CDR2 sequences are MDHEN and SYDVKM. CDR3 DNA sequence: TGTGCCAGCAGTGAGGCGAGGGCCTATGGCTACACCTTC. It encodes CASSEARAYGYTF.

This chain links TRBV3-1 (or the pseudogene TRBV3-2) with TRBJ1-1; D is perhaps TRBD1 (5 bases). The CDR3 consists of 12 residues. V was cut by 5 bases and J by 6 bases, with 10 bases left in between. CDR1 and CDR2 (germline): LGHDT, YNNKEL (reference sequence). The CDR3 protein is CASSGGVSEAFF. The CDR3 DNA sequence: TGTGCCAGCAGCGGAGGGGTTTCTGAAGCTTTCTTT.

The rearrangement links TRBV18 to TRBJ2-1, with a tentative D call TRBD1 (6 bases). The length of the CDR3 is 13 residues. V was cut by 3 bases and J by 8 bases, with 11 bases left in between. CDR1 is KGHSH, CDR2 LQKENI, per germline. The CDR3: CASSPGHGDEQFF. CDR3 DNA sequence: TGTGCCAGCTCACCGGGACACGGGGATGAGCAGTTCTTC.

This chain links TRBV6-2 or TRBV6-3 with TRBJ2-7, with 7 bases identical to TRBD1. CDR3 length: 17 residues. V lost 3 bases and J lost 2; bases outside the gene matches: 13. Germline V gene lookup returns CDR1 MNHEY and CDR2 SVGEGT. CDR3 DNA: TGTGCCAGCAGTTATTTTCCTCTGAGGGACAGTACCTACGAGCAGTACTTC. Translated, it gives CASSYFPLRDSTYEQYF.

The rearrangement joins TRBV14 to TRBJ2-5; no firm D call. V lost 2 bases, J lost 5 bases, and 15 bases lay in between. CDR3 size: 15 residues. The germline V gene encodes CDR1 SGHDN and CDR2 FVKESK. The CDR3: CASSQRSLESETQYF. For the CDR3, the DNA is TGTGCCAGCAGCCAAAGATCCCTGGAGTCTGAGACCCAGTACTTC.

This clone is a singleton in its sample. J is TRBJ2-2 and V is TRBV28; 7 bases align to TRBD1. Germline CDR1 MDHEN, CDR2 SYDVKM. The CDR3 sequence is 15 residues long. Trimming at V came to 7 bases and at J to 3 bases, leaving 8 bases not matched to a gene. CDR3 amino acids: CASTDRQGDTGELFF. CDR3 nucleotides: TGTGCCAGCACCGATCGACAGGGCGACACCGGGGAGCTGTTTTTT.

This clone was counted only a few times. The CDR3 DNA reads TGTGCCAGCTCACCACGAATGGGGGAGGGTTTCAATGAGCAGTTCTTC. This sequence encodes CASSPRMGEGFNEQFF. V usage is TRBV18 and J usage is TRBJ2-1, with TRBD2 matching over 7 bases. The V gene end was trimmed by 1 base and the J gene end by 6 bases; junction bases not matched to a gene: 9. From germline, CDR1 is KGHSH and CDR2 LQKENI. This CDR3 comprises 16 residues. The full variable domain, rest sourced from reference TRBV18 and TRBJ2-1, is NAGVMQNPRHLVRRRGQEARLRCSPMKGHSHVYWYRQLPEEGLKFMVYLQKENIIDESGMPKERFSAEFPKEGPSILRIQQVVRGDSAAYFCASSPRMGEGFNEQFFGPGTRLTVL.

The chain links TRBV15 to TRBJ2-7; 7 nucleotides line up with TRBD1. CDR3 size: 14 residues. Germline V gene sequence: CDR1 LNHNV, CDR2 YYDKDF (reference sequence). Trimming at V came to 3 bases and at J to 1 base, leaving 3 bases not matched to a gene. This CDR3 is CATSSQTGSYEQYF. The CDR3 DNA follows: TGTGCCACCAGCAGTCAGACAGGGTCCTACGAGCAGTACTTC. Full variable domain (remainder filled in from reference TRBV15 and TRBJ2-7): DAMVIQNPRYQVTQFGKPVTLSCSQTLNHNVMYWYQQKSSQAPKLLFHYYDKDFNNEADTPDNFQSRRPNTSFCFLDIRSPGLGDTAMYLCATSSQTGSYEQYFGPGTRLTVT.

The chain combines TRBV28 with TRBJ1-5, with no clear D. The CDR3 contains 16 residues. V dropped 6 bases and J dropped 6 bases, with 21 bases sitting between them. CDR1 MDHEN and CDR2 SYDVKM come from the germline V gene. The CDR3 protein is CASSLPPSAGGQPQHF. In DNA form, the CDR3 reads TGTGCCAGCAGCCTCCCCCCGTCGGCAGGAGGTCAGCCCCAGCATTTT.